The table lists the clone carrying this T cell receptor (beta chain) with a few counts. No antigen is known for it. This sample was taken from a study of T-cell memory formation after mild COVID-19. With constant-segment primers, 5'RACE yielded cDNA libraries of TCR alpha and TCR beta that carried sample barcodes and UMIs. MiXCR, run by TCRdb on the 5' RACE reads, gives a single entry per CDR3 protein. This table has a few hundred thousand distinct CDR3 sequences, under 20% appearing once. Whole-study results and caveats: Clones from the second wave (peaking day 37) had unconfirmed SARS-CoV-2 specificity. In pre-infection memory, a portion of responding clones appeared, which suggested that cross-reactive memory joined.

The CDR3 has 14 amino acids. V lost 1 base and J 8 bases, leaving 12 bases between the germline ends. CDR1 is SGHTA, CDR2 FQGNSA, per germline. This sequence originates from a man younger than 30 who had mild COVID-19 (a few samples of this study predate the infection). Cell type and time point are not known. This chain links TRBV7-2 with TRBJ2-4, with D tentatively TRBD2 (5 bases). The sequenced material came from PBMCs or a T cell subset sorted from them (not recorded which). CDR3 coding DNA: TGTGCCAGCAGCTTAGGAGGGTTCTCGGACATTCAGTACTTC. Its protein is CASSLGGFSDIQYF. Using reference TRBV7-2 and TRBJ2-4 for the parts outside the CDR3, the full variable domain is GAGVSQSPSNKVTEKGKDVELRCDPISGHTALYWYRQSLGQGLEFLIYFQGNSAPDKSGLPSDRFSAERTGGSVSTLTIQRTQQEDSAVYLCASSLGGFSDIQYFGAGTRLSVL.